A single sample gave rise to the 28 T cell receptor beta chains below, sequenced in a study of shared clonotypes between healthy human individuals. Profiled with immunoSEQ multiplex PCR; TCRdb holds only in-frame clones, not every one. Among just over 2,000,000 clones, roughly 95% were seen once, and the ten largest hold around 0.13%. The sample consisted of naive CD4+ T cells sorted from blood. Subset described: CD45RA+ positively selected. These receptor sequences come from a man aged 18 to 30 in good health.

This clone appeared once. The genes are TRBV2 and TRBJ2-2; possible D gene TRBD2, 5 bases. Germline V CDR1 and CDR2: SNHLY, FYNNEI. This CDR3 is 13 amino acids long. V was shortened by 7 bases and J by 4 bases, with 10 bases between the two germline ends. CDR3 sequence: CASNSAGTGELFF. CDR3 bases: TGTGCCAGCAACAGTGCGGGCACCGGGGAGCTGTTTTTT. The whole variable domain, remainder taken from reference TRBV2 and TRBJ2-2, is EPEVTQTPSHQVTQMGQEVILRCVPISNHLYFYWYRQILGQKVEFLVSFYNNEISEKSEIFDDQFSVERPDGSNFTLKIRSTKLEDSAMYFCASNSAGTGELFFGEGSRLTVL.

The gene calls are TRBV18 and TRBJ2-3; 7 nucleotides line up with TRBD1. The germline gives CDR1 KGHSH, CDR2 LQKENI. This CDR3 region has 17 residues. V shed 6 bases, J shed 2 bases, and the junction held 14 bases outside the gene matches. Written as DNA, the CDR3 is TGTGCCAGCTCCCCCGCGACAGGGTCTTCAGACACAGATACGCAGTATTTT. It encodes CASSPATGSSDTDTQYF.

CDR3: CAVAQGRGTEAFF. As DNA, the CDR3 is TGTGCCGTAGCCCAGGGGCGCGGCACTGAAGCTTTCTTT. This chain links TRBV30 with TRBJ1-1; D is perhaps TRBD1 (6 bases). This CDR3 comprises 13 residues. V shed 8 bases and J shed 4 bases, with 17 bases lying between them. Germline assignment: CDR1 GTSNPN and CDR2 SVGIG (reference sequence).

This chain uses TRBV4-2 with TRBJ1-2, with TRBD1 as a possible D gene (5 bases). CDR1 LGHNA and CDR2 YNFKEQ come from the germline V gene. V dropped 0 bases and J dropped 5 bases, with 7 bases sitting between them. The CDR3 has 13 residues. Here the CDR3 DNA reads TGTGCCAGCAGCCAAGAACCAGGGTATGGCTACACCTTC. Its translation is CASSQEPGYGYTF.

This rearrangement joins TRBV2 to TRBJ2-7, with 8 positions matching TRBD1. Germline V gene data show CDR1 as SNHLY and CDR2 as FYNNEI. The CDR3 covers 15 residues. V dropped 3 bases and J dropped 5; count of bases not matched to a gene: 9. The CDR3 protein is CASSDWTGHPNEQYF. The CDR3 nucleotides are TGTGCCAGCAGTGACTGGACAGGGCATCCCAACGAGCAGTACTTC.

This clone showed up just once. V usage is TRBV7-2 and J usage is TRBJ2-7; maybe TRBD2 (6 bases). Germline V CDR1 and CDR2: SGHTA, FQGNSA. This CDR3 spans 14 amino acids. The V end was cut by 7 bases, the J end by 6 bases, with 19 bases between. As DNA, the CDR3 is TGTGCCAGCACCCTGGCAGGGAGGATCCCCGAGCAGTACTTC. Amino acids: CASTLAGRIPEQYF. The entire variable domain, with the rest obtained from reference TRBV7-2 and TRBJ2-7, is as follows: GAGVSQSPSNKVTEKGKDVELRCDPISGHTALYWYRQSLGQGLEFLIYFQGNSAPDKSGLPSDRFSAERTGGSVSTLTIQRTQQEDSAVYLCASTLAGRIPEQYFGPGTRLTVT.

V and J are TRBV5-1 and TRBJ2-6; TRBD1 is a possible D gene (6 bases). In germline, CDR1 is SGHRS, CDR2 YFSETQ. V was trimmed by 5 bases and J by 0 bases, leaving 15 bases between them. CDR3 length: 17 amino acids. The CDR3 DNA is TGCGCCAGCAGGTTGACAGGAGCCCTCTCTGGGGCCAACGTCCTGACTTTC. Translated: CASRLTGALSGANVLTF.

The chain recombines TRBV6-6 with TRBJ1-5; a weak D match, TRBD1 (6 bases). The V gene lost 2 bases and the J gene lost 2 bases, with 13 bases spanning the gap. This CDR3 contains 16 residues. Germline V CDR1 and CDR2: MNHNY, SVGAGI (reference sequence). The CDR3 coding sequence is TGTGCCAGCAGTTACGGGGGGACAAAGGGCAATCAGCCCCAGCATTTT. Amino acids: CASSYGGTKGNQPQHF.

The V and J genes are TRBV30 and TRBJ1-4; 7 bases fit TRBD1. Germline trimming cut 2 bases from V and 3 bases from J; bases unmatched to any gene: 3. CDR3 length: 14 residues. Germline assignment: CDR1 GTSNPN and CDR2 SVGIG (reference sequence). Here the CDR3 reads CAWSTGAANEKLFF. CDR3 in DNA: TGTGCCTGGAGTACAGGGGCAGCTAATGAAAAACTGTTTTTT.

J is TRBJ1-5 and V is TRBV12-5; TRBD1 aligns across 7 bases. The CDR3 totals 14 residues. Germline trimming cut 5 bases from V and 2 bases from J; bases unmatched to any gene: 3. The germline V gene has CDR1 LGHNT and CDR2 FRNRAP. The CDR3 region has the DNA TGTGCTAGTGGTGAGCAGGGGGGCAATCAGCCCCAGCATTTT. Encoded protein: CASGEQGGNQPQHF.

CDR3 DNA: TGTGCCATCAGTGAAATCACACGGGACACAGATACGCAGTATTTT. It codes for CAISEITRDTDTQYF. This chain uses TRBV10-3 with TRBJ2-3; a possible D gene is TRBD2 (5 bases). CDR1 and CDR2 (germline): ENHRY, SYGVKD. There are 15 residues in the CDR3. V lost 3 bases, J lost 2 bases, and 12 bases lay in between.

V gene TRBV9 combines with J gene TRBJ2-2, with 7 positions matching TRBD2. V shed 0 bases, J shed 3 bases, and the junction held 2 bases outside the gene matches. CDR3 length: 15 amino acids. CDR1 and CDR2 (germline): SGDLS, YYNGEE. The DNA of the CDR3 is TGTGCCAGCAGCGTAGCGGGGGGAGACACCGGGGAGCTGTTTTTT. Translating gives CASSVAGGDTGELFF. Drawing the rest from reference TRBV9 and TRBJ2-2, the complete variable domain is DSGVTQTPKHLITATGQRVTLRCSPRSGDLSVYWYQQSLDQGLQFLIQYYNGEERAKGNILERFSAQQFPDLHSELNLSSLELGDSALYFCASSVAGGDTGELFFGEGSRLTVL.

In regard to this clone: This may come from a read error, since a much larger clone is one base off. J is TRBJ2-7 and V is TRBV4-3; weak D call: TRBD2 (5 bases). The CDR3 consists of 12 residues. CDR1 and CDR2 from the germline V gene are LGHNA and YSLEER. The CDR3 bases are TGCGCCGGCAGCCAAGGAGAGGGCGAGCAGTACTTC. Amino acid sequence: CAGSQGEGEQYF.

V usage is TRBV6-5 and J usage is TRBJ1-2; tentative D call: TRBD1 (6 bases). The germline gives CDR1 MNHEY, CDR2 SVGAGI. This CDR3 has 14 amino acids. With 7 bases removed from V and 7 bases from J, the gap between germline ends came to 19 bases. DNA of the CDR3: TGTGCCAGCAAAATACTGGGGGCAGGGGTTGGCTACACCTTC. Amino acids: CASKILGAGVGYTF.

The chain uses TRBV5-6 and TRBJ2-7; TRBD2 matches at 8 bases. The germline V gene encodes CDR1 SGHDT and CDR2 YYEEEE. The ends lost 0 bases at V and 6 bases at J; junction bases unmatched: 8. CDR3 length equals 15 residues. This CDR3 is CASSLASGGPGEQYF. CDR3 coding DNA: TGTGCCAGCAGCTTGGCGTCGGGAGGGCCAGGCGAGCAGTACTTC.

The V and J genes are TRBV12-5 and TRBJ2-5, with TRBD1 matching over 10 bases. The J segment lost 4 bases and the V segment lost 1 base, leaving 0 bases of the junction unmatched. Germline loops: CDR1 LGHNT, CDR2 FRNRAP. The CDR3 spans 14 residues. The CDR3 loop reads CASGLGTGGETQYF. The CDR3 DNA follows: TGTGCTAGTGGTTTGGGGACAGGGGGAGAGACCCAGTACTTC.

The chain carries TRBV19 and TRBJ2-7; D may correspond to TRBD1 or TRBD2 (5 bases each). The germline V gene has CDR1 LNHDA and CDR2 SQIVND (reference sequence). V dropped 5 bases and J dropped 3 bases, with 14 bases sitting between them. This CDR3 comprises 14 residues. The CDR3 nucleotides are TGTGCCAGTAGTGAGGGGACGGAAAACTACGAGCAGTACTTC. Protein product: CASSEGTENYEQYF.

The V gene is TRBV5-1, the J gene TRBJ1-1; D unclear. Germline CDR1 reads SGHRS; CDR2 reads YFSETQ. The V and J ends lost 2 bases and 1 base respectively, with 12 bases between them. This CDR3 spans 15 amino acids. DNA of the CDR3: TGCGCCAGCAGCTTTCGGACCGCAGGGAACACTGAAGCTTTCTTT. It codes for CASSFRTAGNTEAFF.

The genes are TRBV5-1 and TRBJ1-2; D gene uncertain. The length of the CDR3 is 15 residues. Trimming stripped 1 base from V and 0 bases from J, with 10 bases between. The germline gives CDR1 SGHRS, CDR2 YFSETQ. The CDR3 loop is CASSLMAGSNYGYTF. CDR3 nucleotides: TGCGCCAGCAGCTTGATGGCCGGCTCTAACTATGGCTACACCTTC.

The chain has TRBV27 and TRBJ2-7, with 7 bases that match TRBD2. The CDR3 covers 13 residues. With 1 base clipped from V and 3 bases from J, the junction kept 0 bases outside the gene matches. CDR1 and CDR2 from the germline V gene are MNHEY and SMNVEV (reference sequence). The CDR3 nucleotides are TGTGCCAGCAGTTTATGGGGGGGCTACGAGCAGTACTTC. Amino acids: CASSLWGGYEQYF.

The chain carries TRBV18 and TRBJ1-5, with TRBD1 as a possible D gene (5 bases). The germline CDR1 and CDR2 sequences are KGHSH and LQKENI. V was pared by 5 bases and J by 6 bases, with 14 bases between. The CDR3 runs to 14 residues. The CDR3 region has the DNA TGTGCCAGCTCAACACAGGATGCGGGTCAGCCCCAGCATTTT. The encoded protein is CASSTQDAGQPQHF.

As to this clone: The identical CDR3 is also encoded by other nucleotide sequences in the sample. This chain connects TRBV18 to TRBJ2-1; 10 bases agree with TRBD2. Germline CDR1 is KGHSH and CDR2 is LQKENI. The CDR3 is made up of 16 amino acids. Unmatched junction bases numbered 2, after V lost 3 bases and J lost 0 bases. This CDR3 reads CASSPSSGSSYNEQFF. In DNA form, the CDR3 reads TGTGCCAGCTCACCGTCTAGCGGGAGCTCCTACAATGAGCAGTTCTTC.

The chain employs TRBV27 and TRBJ1-2; D is undetermined. Trimming stripped 10 bases from V and 0 bases from J, with 18 bases between. Germline CDR1 and CDR2: MNHEY and SMNVEV (reference sequence). The CDR3 consists of 15 residues. The CDR3 reads CATMGRWSANYGYTF. Written as DNA, the CDR3 is TGTGCCACCATGGGGAGATGGAGCGCTAACTATGGCTACACCTTC.

The chain uses TRBV10-2 and TRBJ2-6; TRBD1 matches at 7 bases. V shed 7 bases, J shed 1 base, and the junction held 7 bases outside the gene matches. Germline CDR1 WSHSY, CDR2 SAAADI. CDR3 length: 16 residues. CDR3 sequence: CASTRQGPSGANVLTF. The CDR3 nucleotides read TGCGCCAGCACCCGACAGGGACCTTCTGGGGCCAACGTCCTGACTTTC.

Concerning this clone itself: Other DNA sequences of this sample code for an identical CDR3. The gene calls are TRBV29-1 and TRBJ1-1; TRBD1 might be the D (5 bases). Germline V CDR1 and CDR2: SQVTM, ANQGSEA. V lost 6 bases and J lost 0, with 11 bases in between. The CDR3 extends over 13 amino acids. CDR3 residues: CSVEGRMNTEAFF. The DNA for the CDR3 is TGCAGCGTGGAGGGACGGATGAACACTGAAGCTTTCTTT.

The genes are TRBV27 and TRBJ2-7, with TRBD1 matching over 9 bases. The germline gives CDR1 MNHEY, CDR2 SMNVEV (reference sequence). This CDR3 is built from 14 residues. The junction had 6 bases not matched to a gene; V was cut back by 5 bases and J by 4 bases. The CDR3 reads CASSRDRGAYEQYF. The DNA of the CDR3 is TGTGCCAGCAGTCGCGACAGGGGGGCTTACGAGCAGTACTTC.

The chain joins TRBV5-1 to TRBJ1-3; the D is unclear. V dropped 0 bases and J dropped 0 bases, with 7 bases sitting between them. CDR1 and CDR2 (germline): SGHRS, YFSETQ. The CDR3 has 15 amino acids. CDR3 DNA sequence: TGCGCCAGCAGCTTGGACAGACACTCTGGAAACACCATATATTTT. Amino acids: CASSLDRHSGNTIYF.

The rearrangement links TRBV11-3 to TRBJ2-2, with D tentatively TRBD2 (6 bases). This CDR3 has 16 residues. Trimming stripped 5 bases from V and 0 bases from J, with 13 bases between. In germline, CDR1 is SGHNT, CDR2 YENEEA. The CDR3 loop reads CASSHPRDSNTGELFF. DNA of the CDR3: TGTGCCAGCAGCCACCCGCGGGACTCGAACACCGGGGAGCTGTTTTTT.